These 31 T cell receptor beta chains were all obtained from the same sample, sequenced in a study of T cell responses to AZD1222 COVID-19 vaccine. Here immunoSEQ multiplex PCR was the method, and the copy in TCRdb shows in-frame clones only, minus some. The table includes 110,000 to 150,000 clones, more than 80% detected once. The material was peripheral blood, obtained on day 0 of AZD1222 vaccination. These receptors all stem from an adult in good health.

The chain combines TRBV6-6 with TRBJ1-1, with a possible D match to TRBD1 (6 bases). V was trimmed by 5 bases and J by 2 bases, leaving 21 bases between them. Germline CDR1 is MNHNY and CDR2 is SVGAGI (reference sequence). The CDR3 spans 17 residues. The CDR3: CASSPKPAGAINTEAFF. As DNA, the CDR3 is TGTGCCAGCAGTCCAAAGCCGGCAGGGGCCATCAACACTGAAGCTTTCTTT.

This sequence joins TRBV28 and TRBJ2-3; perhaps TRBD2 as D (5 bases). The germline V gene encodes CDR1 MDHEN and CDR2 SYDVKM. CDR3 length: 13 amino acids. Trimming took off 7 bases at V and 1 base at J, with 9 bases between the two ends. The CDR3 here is CASKRSGTDTQYF. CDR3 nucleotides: TGTGCCAGCAAGCGGTCGGGCACAGATACGCAGTATTTT.

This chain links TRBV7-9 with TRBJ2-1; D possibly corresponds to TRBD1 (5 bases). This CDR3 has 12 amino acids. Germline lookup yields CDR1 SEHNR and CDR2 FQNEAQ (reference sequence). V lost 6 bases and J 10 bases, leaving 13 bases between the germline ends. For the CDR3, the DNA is TGTGCCAGCAGTTTCCAGGGTCAGGAGCAGTTCTTC. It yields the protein CASSFQGQEQFF.

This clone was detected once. CDR3 DNA sequence: TGTGCCAGCAGCTTTTACGGCCTGAACACTGAAGCTTTCTTT. It codes for CASSFYGLNTEAFF. The chain recombines TRBV5-8 with TRBJ1-1; no firm D call. The germline gives CDR1 SGHTS, CDR2 YDEGEE. Trimming cost V 2 bases and J 0 bases, with 8 bases left between them. The CDR3 is 14 amino acids.

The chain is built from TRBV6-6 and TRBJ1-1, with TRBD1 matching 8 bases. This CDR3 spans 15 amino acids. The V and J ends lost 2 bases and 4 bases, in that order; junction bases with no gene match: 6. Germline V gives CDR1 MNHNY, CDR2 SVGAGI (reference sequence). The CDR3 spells CASSYTDRVVTEAFF. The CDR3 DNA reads TGTGCCAGCAGTTACACGGACAGGGTGGTCACTGAAGCTTTCTTT.

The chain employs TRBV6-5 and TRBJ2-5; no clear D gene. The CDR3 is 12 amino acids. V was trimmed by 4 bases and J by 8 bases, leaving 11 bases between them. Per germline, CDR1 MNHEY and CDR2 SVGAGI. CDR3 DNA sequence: TGTGCCAGCAGTTCTCTCGGTGGCACCCAGTACTTC. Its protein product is CASSSLGGTQYF.

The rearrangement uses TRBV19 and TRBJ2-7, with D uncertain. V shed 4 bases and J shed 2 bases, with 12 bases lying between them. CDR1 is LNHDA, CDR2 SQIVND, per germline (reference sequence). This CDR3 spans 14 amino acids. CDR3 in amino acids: CASSTDAAPYEQYF. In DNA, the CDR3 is TGTGCCAGTAGTACGGACGCTGCCCCCTACGAGCAGTACTTC. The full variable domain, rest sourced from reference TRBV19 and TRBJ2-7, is DGGITQSPKYLFRKEGQNVTLSCEQNLNHDAMYWYRQDPGQGLRLIYYSQIVNDFQKGDIAEGYSVSREKKESFPLTVTSAQKNPTAFYLCASSTDAAPYEQYFGPGTRLTVT.

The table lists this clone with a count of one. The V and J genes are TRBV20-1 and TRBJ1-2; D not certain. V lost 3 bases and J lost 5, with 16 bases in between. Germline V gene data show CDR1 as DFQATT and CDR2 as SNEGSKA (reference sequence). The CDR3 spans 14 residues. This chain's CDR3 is CSASPPYLSYGYTF. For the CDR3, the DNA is TGCAGTGCTAGTCCACCCTACCTTAGTTATGGCTACACCTTC.

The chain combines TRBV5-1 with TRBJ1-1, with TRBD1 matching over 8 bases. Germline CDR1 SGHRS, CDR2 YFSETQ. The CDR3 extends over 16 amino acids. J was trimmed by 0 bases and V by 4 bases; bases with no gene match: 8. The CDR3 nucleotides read TGCGCCAGCAGCCCGTTAGGGGGACAGGTGAACACTGAAGCTTTCTTT. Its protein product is CASSPLGGQVNTEAFF.

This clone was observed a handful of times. The CDR3 coding sequence is TGTGCCAGTAGGAGGGACAGGGGCACTAGCAATCAGCCCCAGCATTTT. Its translation is CASRRDRGTSNQPQHF. The genes are TRBV19 and TRBJ1-5; 10 bases line up with TRBD1. V gave up 6 bases and J gave up 0 bases; unmatched junction bases: 5. The length of the CDR3 is 16 residues. Germline CDR1 reads LNHDA; CDR2 reads SQIVND (reference sequence).

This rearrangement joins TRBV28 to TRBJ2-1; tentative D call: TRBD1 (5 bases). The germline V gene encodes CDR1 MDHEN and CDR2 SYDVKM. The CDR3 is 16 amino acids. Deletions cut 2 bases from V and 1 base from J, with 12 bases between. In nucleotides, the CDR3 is TGTGCCAGCAGTTTAATGGACACGATTTCCTACAATGAGCAGTTCTTC. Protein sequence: CASSLMDTISYNEQFF.

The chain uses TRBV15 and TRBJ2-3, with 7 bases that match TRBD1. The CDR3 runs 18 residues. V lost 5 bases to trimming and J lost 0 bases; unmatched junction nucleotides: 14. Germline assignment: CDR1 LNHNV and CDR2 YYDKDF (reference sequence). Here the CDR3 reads CATSVPGQSFFSTDTQYF. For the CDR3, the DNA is TGTGCCACCAGCGTCCCGGGACAGAGTTTTTTTAGCACAGATACGCAGTATTTT. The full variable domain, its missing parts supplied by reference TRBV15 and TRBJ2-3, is DAMVIQNPRYQVTQFGKPVTLSCSQTLNHNVMYWYQQKSSQAPKLLFHYYDKDFNNEADTPDNFQSRRPNTSFCFLDIRSPGLGDTAMYLCATSVPGQSFFSTDTQYFGPGTRLTVL.

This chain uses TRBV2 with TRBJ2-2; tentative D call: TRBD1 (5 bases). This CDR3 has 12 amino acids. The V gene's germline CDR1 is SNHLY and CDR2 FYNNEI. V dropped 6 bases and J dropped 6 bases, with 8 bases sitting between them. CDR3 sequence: CASSQGPGELFF. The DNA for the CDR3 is TGTGCCAGCAGCCAGGGTCCCGGGGAGCTGTTTTTT.

As DNA, the CDR3 is TGTGCCAGCAGCTTGGACAGTAGGTATGGCTACACCTTC. Protein product: CASSLDSRYGYTF. The chain uses TRBV28 and TRBJ1-2; possible D gene TRBD1, 6 bases. Germline-derived CDR1 and CDR2 are MDHEN and SYDVKM. The ends were cut back, 6 bases at V and 5 bases at J, with 13 bases in the middle. The CDR3 is 13 amino acids.

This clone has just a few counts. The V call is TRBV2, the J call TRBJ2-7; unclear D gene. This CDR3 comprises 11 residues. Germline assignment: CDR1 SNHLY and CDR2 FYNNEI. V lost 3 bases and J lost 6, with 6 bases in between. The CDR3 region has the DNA TGTGCCAGCAGTGAGGTCTTCGAGCAGTACTTC. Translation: CASSEVFEQYF. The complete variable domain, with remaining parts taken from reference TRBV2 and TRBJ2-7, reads EPEVTQTPSHQVTQMGQEVILRCVPISNHLYFYWYRQILGQKVEFLVSFYNNEISEKSEIFDDQFSVERPDGSNFTLKIRSTKLEDSAMYFCASSEVFEQYFGPGTRLTVT.

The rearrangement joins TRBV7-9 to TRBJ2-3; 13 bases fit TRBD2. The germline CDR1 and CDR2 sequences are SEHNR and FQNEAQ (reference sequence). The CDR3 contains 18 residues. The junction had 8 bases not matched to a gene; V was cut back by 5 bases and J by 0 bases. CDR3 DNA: TGTGCCAGCAGCCCCGGGACTAGCGGGGTCCCTAGCACAGATACGCAGTATTTT. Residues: CASSPGTSGVPSTDTQYF.

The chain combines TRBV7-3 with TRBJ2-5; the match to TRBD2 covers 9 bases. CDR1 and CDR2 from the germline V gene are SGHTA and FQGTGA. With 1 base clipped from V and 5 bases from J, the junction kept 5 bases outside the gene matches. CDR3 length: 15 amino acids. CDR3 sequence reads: CASSLNAGGWETQYF. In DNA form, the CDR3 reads TGTGCCAGCAGCTTAAATGCGGGAGGGTGGGAGACCCAGTACTTC.

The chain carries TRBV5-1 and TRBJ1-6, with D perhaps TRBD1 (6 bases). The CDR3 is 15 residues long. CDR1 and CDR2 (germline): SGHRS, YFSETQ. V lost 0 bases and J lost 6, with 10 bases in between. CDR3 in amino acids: CASSLEGGLNSPLHF. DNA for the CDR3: TGCGCCAGCAGCTTGGAGGGGGGGCTTAATTCACCCCTCCACTTT.

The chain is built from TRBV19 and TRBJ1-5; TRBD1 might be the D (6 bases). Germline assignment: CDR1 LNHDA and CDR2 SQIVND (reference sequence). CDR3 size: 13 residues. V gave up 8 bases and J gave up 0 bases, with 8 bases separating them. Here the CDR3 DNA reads TGTGCCAGTGGACAGAATAGCAATCAGCCCCAGCATTTT. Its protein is CASGQNSNQPQHF.

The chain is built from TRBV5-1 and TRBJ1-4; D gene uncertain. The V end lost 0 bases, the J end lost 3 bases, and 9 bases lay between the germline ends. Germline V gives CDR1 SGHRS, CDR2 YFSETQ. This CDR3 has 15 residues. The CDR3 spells CASSLDGSPNEKLFF. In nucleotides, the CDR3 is TGCGCCAGCAGCTTGGATGGCAGTCCTAATGAAAAACTGTTTTTT.

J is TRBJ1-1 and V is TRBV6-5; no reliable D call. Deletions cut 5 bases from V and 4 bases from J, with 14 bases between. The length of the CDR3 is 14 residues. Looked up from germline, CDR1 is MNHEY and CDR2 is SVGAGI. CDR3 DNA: TGTGCCAGCAGTCCCGAAGGGTACGGCACTGAAGCTTTCTTT. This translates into CASSPEGYGTEAFF.

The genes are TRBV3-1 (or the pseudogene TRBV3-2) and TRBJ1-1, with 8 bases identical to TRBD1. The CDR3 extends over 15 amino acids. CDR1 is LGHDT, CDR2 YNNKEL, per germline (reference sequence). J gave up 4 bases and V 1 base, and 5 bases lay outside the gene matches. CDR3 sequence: CASSQGQGWGTEAFF. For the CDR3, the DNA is TGTGCCAGCAGCCAAGGACAGGGGTGGGGCACTGAAGCTTTCTTT.

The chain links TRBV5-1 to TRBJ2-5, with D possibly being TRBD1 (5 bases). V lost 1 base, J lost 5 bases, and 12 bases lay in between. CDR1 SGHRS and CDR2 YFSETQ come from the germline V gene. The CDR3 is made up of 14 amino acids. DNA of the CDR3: TGCGCCAGCAGCTTGTTAGGGGCGTGGGAGACCCAGTACTTC. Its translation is CASSLLGAWETQYF.

CDR3 region: CASSFLPNEQYF. As DNA, the CDR3 is TGTGCCAGCAGCTTCTTACCGAACGAGCAGTACTTC. The chain is built from TRBV5-5 and TRBJ2-7, with unresolved D. V was trimmed by 2 bases and J by 5 bases, leaving 8 bases between them. The CDR3 loop spans 12 amino acids. CDR1 is SGHKS, CDR2 YYEKEE, per germline (reference sequence).

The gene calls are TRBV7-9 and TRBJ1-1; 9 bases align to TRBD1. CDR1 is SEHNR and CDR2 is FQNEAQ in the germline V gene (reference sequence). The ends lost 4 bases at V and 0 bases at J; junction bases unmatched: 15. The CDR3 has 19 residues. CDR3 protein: CASSSPPGQGFRMNTEAFF. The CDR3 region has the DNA TGTGCCAGCAGCTCACCCCCGGGACAGGGTTTTCGAATGAACACTGAAGCTTTCTTT.

The CDR3: CASSHTGARADTQYF. The CDR3, as DNA: TGTGCCAGCAGCCATACAGGGGCGCGGGCAGATACGCAGTATTTT. This chain links TRBV7-9 with TRBJ2-3, with 7 bases lining up with TRBD1. From germline, CDR1 is SEHNR and CDR2 FQNEAQ (reference sequence). The CDR3 contains 15 residues. J lost 4 bases, V lost 5 bases, and 9 bases had no gene match.

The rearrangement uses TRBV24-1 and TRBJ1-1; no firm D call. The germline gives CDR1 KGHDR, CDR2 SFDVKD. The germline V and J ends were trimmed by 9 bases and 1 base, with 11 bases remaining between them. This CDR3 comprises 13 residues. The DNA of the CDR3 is TGTGCCACCTGGTACGGAAGGAACACTGAAGCTTTCTTT. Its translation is CATWYGRNTEAFF.

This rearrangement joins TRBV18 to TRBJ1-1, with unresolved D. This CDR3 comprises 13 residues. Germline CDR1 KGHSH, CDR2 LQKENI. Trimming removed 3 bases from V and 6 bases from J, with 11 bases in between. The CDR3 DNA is TGTGCCAGCTCACCCCTCCCCGTGGCTGAAGCTTTCTTT. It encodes CASSPLPVAEAFF.

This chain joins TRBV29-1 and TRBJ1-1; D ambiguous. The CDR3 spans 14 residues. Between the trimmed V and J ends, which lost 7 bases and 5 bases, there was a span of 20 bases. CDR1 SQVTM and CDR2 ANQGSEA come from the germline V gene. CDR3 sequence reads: CSALGREGGTEAFF. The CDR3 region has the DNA TGCAGCGCCCTAGGTAGGGAGGGTGGTACTGAAGCTTTCTTT.

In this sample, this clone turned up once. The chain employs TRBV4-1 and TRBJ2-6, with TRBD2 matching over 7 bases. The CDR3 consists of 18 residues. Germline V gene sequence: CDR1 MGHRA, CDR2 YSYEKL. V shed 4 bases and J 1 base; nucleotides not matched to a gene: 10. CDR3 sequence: CASSPEAGSSSGANVLTF. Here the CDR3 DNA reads TGCGCCAGCAGCCCGGAAGCGGGGTCATCTTCTGGGGCCAACGTCCTGACTTTC.

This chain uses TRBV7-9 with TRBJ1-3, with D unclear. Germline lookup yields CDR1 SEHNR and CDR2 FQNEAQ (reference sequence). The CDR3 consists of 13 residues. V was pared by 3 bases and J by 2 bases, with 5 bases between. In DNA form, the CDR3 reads TGTGCCAGCAGCTTGCAAACTGGAAACACCATATATTTT. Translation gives CASSLQTGNTIYF.